The 2 T cell receptor beta chains below were found in one sample sequenced in a study of control samples from healthy donors and cancer patients. Produced via immunoSEQ multiplex PCR; TCRdb's table is partial and in-frame only. The table has about 130,000 clones, 92% seen once; the top ten hold around 0.52%. Sequencing input: PBMCs. These TCRs come from a man of 80 years or more with head and neck cancer.

V gene TRBV5-1 combines with J gene TRBJ2-7; D is unclear. Per germline, CDR1 SGHRS and CDR2 YFSETQ. There are 13 residues in the CDR3. The V gene lost 0 bases and the J gene lost 6 bases, with 10 bases spanning the gap. The CDR3 protein is CASSLVAAGEQYF. CDR3 bases: TGCGCCAGCAGCTTGGTGGCGGCCGGCGAGCAGTACTTC. Combining the CDR3 with reference TRBV5-1 and TRBJ2-7 gives the whole variable domain KAGVTQTPRYLIKTRGQQVTLSCSPISGHRSVSWYQQTPGQGLQFLFEYFSETQRNKGNFPGRFSGRQFSNSRSEMNVSTLELGDSALYLCASSLVAAGEQYFGPGTRLTVT.

The V and J genes are TRBV24-1 and TRBJ2-5; 9 positions agree with TRBD1. V shed 6 bases, J shed 4 bases, and the junction held 2 bases outside the gene matches. The CDR3 consists of 13 residues. In germline, CDR1 is KGHDR, CDR2 SFDVKD. The CDR3 nucleotides read TGTGCCACCAGTCAGACAGGGGGAGAGACCCAGTACTTC. It translates to CATSQTGGETQYF.